These 28 T cell receptor beta chains share one sample of origin, sequenced in a study of CD8+ T cells in alopecia areata. After isolation, RNA underwent reverse transcription to generate cDNA as the sequencing template. Assay: immunoSEQ multiplex PCR; the TCRdb copy retains only in-frame clones and omits some. The sample lists about 110,000 clones, around three fifths occurring once. Treatment meaning: oral pan-JAK inhibitor, 5-10 mg twice daily. Sequencing used CD8+ T cells sorted from blood, obtained at week 24, from a patient treated with tofacitinib. These receptors were obtained from a human donor with alopecia areata.

The rearrangement links TRBV5-4 to TRBJ1-2; 10 bases align to TRBD1. Per the germline V gene, CDR1 is SGHNT and CDR2 is YYREEE (reference sequence). J was trimmed by 7 bases and V by 3 bases; bases with no gene match: 6. This CDR3 has 14 residues. CDR3 nucleotide sequence: TGTGCCAGCAGCTCGCCGGGACAGGGGTTTGGCTACACCTTC. This encodes CASSSPGQGFGYTF.

This sequence joins TRBV10-3 and TRBJ1-1; D is ambiguous. The CDR3 runs to 11 residues. CDR1 is ENHRY, CDR2 SYGVKD, per germline. Trimming shortened V by 0 bases and J by 4 bases, and 0 bases separated the two germline ends. The CDR3 loop is CAISESTEAFF. CDR3 in DNA: TGTGCCATCAGTGAGTCCACTGAAGCTTTCTTT.

This clone has only a few counts. The same CDR3 is also encoded by other DNA sequences in this sample. The chain carries TRBV29-1 and TRBJ1-1; D unclear. CDR1 and CDR2 (germline): SQVTM, ANQGSEA. The CDR3 consists of 12 residues. V was trimmed by 4 bases and J by 5 bases, leaving 11 bases between them. The CDR3 coding sequence is TGCAGCGTTGTTCCCCGAGGAACTGAAGCTTTCTTT. The encoded protein is CSVVPRGTEAFF.

The chain has TRBV6-4 and TRBJ2-1; maybe TRBD2 (7 bases). Looked up from germline, CDR1 is MRHNA and CDR2 is SNTAGT. Trimming pared 0 bases from V and 8 bases from J, leaving 17 bases between. This CDR3 spans 16 amino acids. The CDR3 nucleotides are TGTGCCAGCAGTGACTCGGGGGGGGCCGGTATGGATGAGCAGTTCTTC. This sequence encodes CASSDSGGAGMDEQFF.

The gene calls are TRBV27 and TRBJ2-7, with D maybe TRBD1 (5 bases). The germline V gene encodes CDR1 MNHEY and CDR2 SMNVEV (reference sequence). Between the trimmed V and J ends, which lost 4 bases and 5 bases, there was a span of 15 bases. The CDR3 extends over 14 amino acids. As DNA, the CDR3 is TGTGCCAGCAGTTCAGGGCAGGGTTCGCACGAGCAGTACTTC. This gives the protein CASSSGQGSHEQYF.

This clone occurred once. The chain combines TRBV9 with TRBJ2-1; possible D gene TRBD1, 5 bases. CDR1 SGDLS and CDR2 YYNGEE come from the germline V gene. V was clipped by 4 bases and J by 7 bases, with 12 bases between them. The CDR3 extends over 13 amino acids. The chain's CDR3 is CASSSSRVNEQFF. CDR3 coding DNA: TGTGCCAGCAGCTCCAGCAGGGTGAATGAGCAGTTCTTC.

The rearrangement uses TRBV7-9 and TRBJ1-5; D remains ambiguous. The V end was cut by 5 bases, the J end by 6 bases, with 8 bases between. There are 12 residues in the CDR3. Looked up from germline, CDR1 is SEHNR and CDR2 is FQNEAQ (reference sequence). In DNA, the CDR3 is TGTGCCAGCAGCCAGGAGTTTCAGCCCCAGCATTTT. Protein sequence: CASSQEFQPQHF. Complete variable domain (other parts from reference TRBV7-9 and TRBJ1-5): DTGVSQNPRHKITKRGQNVTFRCDPISEHNRLYWYRQTLGQGPEFLTYFQNEAQLEKSRLLSDRFSAERPKGSFSTLEIQRTEQGDSAMYLCASSQEFQPQHFGDGTRLSIL.

V gene TRBV27 combines with J gene TRBJ1-1; the D is unclear. Germline V gene sequence: CDR1 MNHEY, CDR2 SMNVEV (reference sequence). This CDR3 has 13 residues. Trimming left V 3 bases short and J 4 bases short, with 9 bases between. CDR3 DNA: TGTGCCAGCAGTTTTGGGGTTTCCACTGAAGCTTTCTTT. Encoded protein: CASSFGVSTEAFF.

The chain employs TRBV5-1 and TRBJ2-2; D ambiguous. The CDR3 is 15 residues long. Between the trimmed V and J ends, which lost 4 bases and 0 bases, there was a span of 10 bases. CDR1 is SGHRS and CDR2 is YFSETQ in the germline V gene. This CDR3 is CASSGEVPNTGELFF. CDR3 DNA: TGCGCCAGCAGCGGAGAAGTGCCGAACACCGGGGAGCTGTTTTTT.

On this clone itself: The same CDR3 also results from other DNA sequences found in this sample. V gene TRBV7-9 combines with J gene TRBJ2-7; D may be TRBD2 (6 bases). Trimming took off 5 bases at V and 6 bases at J, with 8 bases between the two ends. Germline V CDR1 and CDR2: SEHNR, FQNEAQ (reference sequence). The CDR3 contains 11 residues. DNA for the CDR3: TGTGCCAGCAGCCCCGGGGGCGAGCAGTACTTC. This translates into CASSPGGEQYF.

This clone was seen more than once but under ten times. This chain connects TRBV30 to TRBJ1-1, with D maybe TRBD1 (5 bases). CDR1 is GTSNPN, CDR2 SVGIG, per germline (reference sequence). This CDR3 has 13 residues. Trimming removed 0 bases at V and 11 bases at J, with 16 bases between. The CDR3 is CAWSVGLGGDAFF. The CDR3 bases are TGTGCCTGGAGTGTAGGTCTTGGAGGGGATGCTTTCTTT.

This chain connects TRBV7-3 to TRBJ2-3; D is unclear. The CDR3 has 14 residues. Germline CDR1 SGHTA, CDR2 FQGTGA. Trimming stripped 5 bases from V and 8 bases from J, with 17 bases between. For the CDR3, the DNA is TGTGCCAGCAGCGCTGGGGTCAATGAAGGTACGCAGTATTTT. It encodes CASSAGVNEGTQYF.

This clone was found a few times. The genes are TRBV4-1 and TRBJ1-4, with D possibly matching TRBD1 (5 bases). There are 15 residues in the CDR3. CDR1 and CDR2 from the germline V gene are MGHRA and YSYEKL. Deletions cut 3 bases from V and 6 bases from J, with 14 bases between. CDR3 protein: CASSQGGSEDEKLFF. CDR3 bases: TGCGCCAGCAGCCAGGGGGGTTCGGAGGATGAAAAACTGTTTTTT.

The chain is built from TRBV30 and TRBJ2-5, with D tentatively TRBD1 (5 bases). Gene TRBJ2-7 matches the end of the DNA better, so the J call may be wrong. Germline V gene sequence: CDR1 GTSNPN, CDR2 SVGIG (reference sequence). The CDR3 is 13 amino acids. Written as DNA, the CDR3 is TGTGCCTGGAGTCCGGACAACTCCTACGAGCAGTACTTC. It encodes CAWSPDNSYEQYF.

This clone was detected only a few times. J is TRBJ2-6 and V is TRBV11-2; D is perhaps TRBD1 (6 bases). V lost 2 bases to trimming and J lost 2 bases, with 16 bases between them. Looked up from germline, CDR1 is SGHAT and CDR2 is FQNNGV. CDR3 size: 18 residues. The DNA for the CDR3 is TGTGCCAGCAGCTTAACAGGGACCTGGGGTGCTGGGGCCAACGTCCTGACTTTC. Its protein product is CASSLTGTWGAGANVLTF.

The V gene is TRBV6-4, the J gene TRBJ2-6, with TRBD1 matching 11 bases. The CDR3 has 17 amino acids. The J segment lost 0 bases and the V segment lost 2 bases, leaving 0 bases of the junction unmatched. CDR1 is MRHNA and CDR2 is SNTAGT in the germline V gene. The CDR3 region is CASSDGTGGSGANVLTF. DNA of the CDR3: TGTGCCAGCAGTGACGGGACAGGGGGCTCTGGGGCCAACGTCCTGACTTTC.

The chain links TRBV4-3 to TRBJ1-2; possibly TRBD1 for D (6 bases). Germline V lookup: CDR1 LGHNA, CDR2 YSLEER. V was shortened by 1 base and J by 3 bases, with 24 bases between the two germline ends. This CDR3 is built from 19 residues. The CDR3 sequence: CASSQVWGPAQGVDYGYTF. The DNA of the CDR3 is TGCGCCAGCAGCCAAGTTTGGGGCCCAGCACAGGGAGTCGACTATGGCTACACCTTC.

This clone was picked up a small number of times. The chain combines TRBV18 with TRBJ2-2; TRBD1 agrees at 8 bases. The CDR3 spans 16 residues. Germline V lookup: CDR1 KGHSH, CDR2 LQKENI. Trimming removed 3 bases from V and 1 base from J; junction bases left unmatched: 4. The CDR3 DNA is TGTGCCAGCTCACCGACGGACAGGGTGAACACCGGGGAGCTGTTTTTT. It translates to CASSPTDRVNTGELFF.

This rearrangement joins TRBV30 to TRBJ2-2, with TRBD1 matching 7 bases. The CDR3 consists of 16 residues. CDR1 is GTSNPN, CDR2 SVGIG, per germline (reference sequence). The ends lost 5 bases at V and 3 bases at J; junction bases unmatched: 12. The CDR3 nucleotides read TGTGCCTGGGGGACCGAACAGGGGCCGGACACCGGGGAGCTGTTTTTT. Its translation is CAWGTEQGPDTGELFF.

A note on this clone: At one end, the junction sequence differs from germline, possibly due to a read error. The rearrangement links TRBV7-9 to TRBJ1-2; D may be TRBD1 (6 bases). The CDR3 loop spans 14 amino acids. Germline V gene sequence: CDR1 SEHNR, CDR2 FQNEAQ (reference sequence). The DNA for the CDR3 is TGTGCCAGCACCTTAAACCCAGGACAGTCCTCCTACACCTTC. Encoded protein: CASTLNPGQSSYTF.

The chain links TRBV6-5 to TRBJ2-1; 7 nucleotides align to TRBD1. Germline CDR1 MNHEY, CDR2 SVGAGI. J was trimmed by 5 bases and V by 6 bases; bases with no gene match: 7. The CDR3 loop spans 14 amino acids. CDR3 in amino acids: CASSPGTEDNEQFF. The CDR3 DNA follows: TGTGCCAGCAGCCCCGGGACAGAAGACAATGAGCAGTTCTTC.

This clone was detected a few times. The J gene is TRBJ2-7, the V gene TRBV5-6; D perhaps matches TRBD1 (5 bases). Trimming shortened V by 4 bases and J by 2 bases, and 10 bases separated the two germline ends. In germline, CDR1 is SGHDT, CDR2 YYEEEE. The CDR3 has 13 amino acids. The CDR3 reads CASSDDSPYEQYF. The CDR3 nucleotides are TGTGCCAGCAGCGATGACAGCCCCTACGAGCAGTACTTC.

The chain links TRBV10-3 to TRBJ2-7; perhaps TRBD2 as D (5 bases). V lost 3 bases, J lost 2 bases, and 17 bases lay in between. Germline CDR1 ENHRY, CDR2 SYGVKD. The CDR3 runs to 16 residues. CDR3 DNA sequence: TGTGCCATCAGTGATCCTAGGAGGAAAAATACCTACGAGCAGTACTTC. Translation gives CAISDPRRKNTYEQYF.

The genes are TRBV25-1 and TRBJ1-2; perhaps TRBD1 as D (6 bases). The V gene lost 4 bases and the J gene lost 7 bases, with 10 bases spanning the gap. CDR1 and CDR2 (germline): MGHDK, SYGVNS. This CDR3 is built from 12 residues. CDR3 residues: CASSGGGSGYTF. In DNA, the CDR3 is TGTGCCAGCAGTGGGGGGGGCAGTGGCTACACCTTC.

The chain uses TRBV5-4 and TRBJ2-1; D is unresolved. CDR3 length equals 11 residues. CDR1 is SGHNT, CDR2 YYREEE, per germline (reference sequence). V lost 5 bases to trimming and J lost 4 bases, with 4 bases between them. The CDR3 DNA reads TGTGCCAGCAGAGAGTACAATGAGCAGTTCTTC. It yields the protein CASREYNEQFF.

This clone showed up just a few times. J is TRBJ1-2 and V is TRBV7-9; 9 positions match TRBD1. This CDR3 spans 15 amino acids. Germline CDR1 is SEHNR and CDR2 is FQNEAQ (reference sequence). V trimming: 4 bases; J trimming: 3 bases; junction bases outside the gene matches: 6. The CDR3 spells CASSSPRTGDYGYTF. The CDR3 bases are TGTGCCAGCAGCTCCCCGAGGACAGGGGACTATGGCTACACCTTC.

The chain is built from TRBV11-2 and TRBJ2-3; D is perhaps TRBD2 (7 bases). Germline CDR1 SGHAT, CDR2 FQNNGV. The CDR3 is 15 residues long. Trimming stripped 7 bases from V and 6 bases from J, with 20 bases between. Here the CDR3 reads CASTRRGGYADTQYF. The CDR3 bases are TGTGCCAGCACCCGGAGGGGGGGGTACGCTGATACGCAGTATTTT.

J is TRBJ2-3 and V is TRBV6-5; D gene uncertain. Germline CDR1 is MNHEY and CDR2 is SVGAGI. This CDR3 comprises 14 residues. Trimming stripped 5 bases from V and 0 bases from J, with 9 bases between. CDR3 protein: CASSPSGSTDTQYF. The CDR3 region has the DNA TGTGCCAGCAGTCCGTCTGGTAGCACAGATACGCAGTATTTT.